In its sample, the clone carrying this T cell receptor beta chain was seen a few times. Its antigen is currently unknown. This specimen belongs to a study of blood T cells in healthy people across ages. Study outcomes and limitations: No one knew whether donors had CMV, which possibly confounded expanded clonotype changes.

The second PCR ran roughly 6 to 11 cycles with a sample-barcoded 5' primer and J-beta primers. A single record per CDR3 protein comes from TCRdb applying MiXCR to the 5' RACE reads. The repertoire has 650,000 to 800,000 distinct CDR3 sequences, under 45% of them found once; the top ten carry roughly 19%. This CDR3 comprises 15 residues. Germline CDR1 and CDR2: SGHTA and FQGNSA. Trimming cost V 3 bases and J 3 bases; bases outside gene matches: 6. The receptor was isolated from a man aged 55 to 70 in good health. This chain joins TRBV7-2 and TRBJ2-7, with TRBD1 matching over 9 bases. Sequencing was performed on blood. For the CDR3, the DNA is TGTGCCAGCAGCTTGGGGACAGGGTGGGACTACGAGCAGTACTTC. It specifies CASSLGTGWDYEQYF.